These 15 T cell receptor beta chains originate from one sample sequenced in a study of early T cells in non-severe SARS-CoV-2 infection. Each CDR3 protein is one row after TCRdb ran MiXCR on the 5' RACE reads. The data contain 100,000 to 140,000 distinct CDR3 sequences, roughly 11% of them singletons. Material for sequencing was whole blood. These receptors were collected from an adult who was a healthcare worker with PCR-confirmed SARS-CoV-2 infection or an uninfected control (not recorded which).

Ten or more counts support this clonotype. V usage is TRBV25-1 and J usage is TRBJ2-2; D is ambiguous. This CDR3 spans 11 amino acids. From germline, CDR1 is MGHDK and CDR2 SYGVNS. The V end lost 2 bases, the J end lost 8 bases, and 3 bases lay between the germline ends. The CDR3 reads CASSEGGELFF. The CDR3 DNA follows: TGTGCCAGCAGTGAAGGTGGGGAGCTGTTTTTT.

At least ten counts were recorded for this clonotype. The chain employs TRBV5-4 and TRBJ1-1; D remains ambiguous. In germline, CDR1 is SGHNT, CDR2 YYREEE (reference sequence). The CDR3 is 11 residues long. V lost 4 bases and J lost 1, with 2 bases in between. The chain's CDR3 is CASSGNTEAFF. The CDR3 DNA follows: TGTGCCAGCAGCGGGAACACTGAAGCTTTCTTT. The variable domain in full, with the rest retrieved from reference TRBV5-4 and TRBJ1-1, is ETGVTQSPTHLIKTRGQQVTLRCSSQSGHNTVSWYQQALGQGPQFIFQYYREEENGRGNFPPRFSGLQFPNYSSELNVNALELDDSALYLCASSGNTEAFFGQGTRLTVV.

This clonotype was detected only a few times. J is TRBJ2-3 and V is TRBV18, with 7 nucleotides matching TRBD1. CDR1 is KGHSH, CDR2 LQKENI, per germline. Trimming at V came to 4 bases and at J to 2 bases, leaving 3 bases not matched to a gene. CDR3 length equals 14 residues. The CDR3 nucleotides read TGTGCCAGCTCACAGGGACAGAACACAGATACGCAGTATTTT. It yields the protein CASSQGQNTDTQYF. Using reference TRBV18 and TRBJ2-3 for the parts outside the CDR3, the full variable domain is NAGVMQNPRHLVRRRGQEARLRCSPMKGHSHVYWYRQLPEEGLKFMVYLQKENIIDESGMPKERFSAEFPKEGPSILRIQQVVRGDSAAYFCASSQGQNTDTQYFGPGTRLTVL.

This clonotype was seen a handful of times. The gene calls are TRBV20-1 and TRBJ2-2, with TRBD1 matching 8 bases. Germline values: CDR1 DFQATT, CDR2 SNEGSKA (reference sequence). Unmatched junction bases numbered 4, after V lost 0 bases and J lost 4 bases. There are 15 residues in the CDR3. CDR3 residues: CSARDEQGGTGELFF. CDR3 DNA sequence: TGCAGTGCTAGAGATGAACAGGGGGGCACCGGGGAGCTGTTTTTT.

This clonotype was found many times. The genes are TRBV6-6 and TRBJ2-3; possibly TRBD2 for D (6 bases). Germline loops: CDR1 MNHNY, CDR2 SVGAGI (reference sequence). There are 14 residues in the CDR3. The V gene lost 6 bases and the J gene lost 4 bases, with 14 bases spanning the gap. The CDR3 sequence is CASRYPPGADTQYF. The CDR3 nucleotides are TGTGCCAGCAGATACCCGCCGGGGGCAGATACGCAGTATTTT.

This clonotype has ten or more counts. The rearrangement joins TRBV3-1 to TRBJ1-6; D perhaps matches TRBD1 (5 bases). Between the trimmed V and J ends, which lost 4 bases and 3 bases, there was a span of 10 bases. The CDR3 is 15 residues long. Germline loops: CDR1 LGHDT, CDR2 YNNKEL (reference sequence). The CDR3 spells CASSPKGVYNSPLHF. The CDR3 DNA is TGTGCCAGCAGCCCGAAAGGGGTCTATAATTCACCCCTCCACTTT.

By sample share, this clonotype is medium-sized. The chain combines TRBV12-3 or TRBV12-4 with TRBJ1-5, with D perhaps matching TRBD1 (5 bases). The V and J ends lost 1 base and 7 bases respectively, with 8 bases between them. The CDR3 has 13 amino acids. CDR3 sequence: CASSLGGEQPQHF. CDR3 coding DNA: TGTGCCAGCAGTTTAGGAGGGGAACAGCCCCAGCATTTT.

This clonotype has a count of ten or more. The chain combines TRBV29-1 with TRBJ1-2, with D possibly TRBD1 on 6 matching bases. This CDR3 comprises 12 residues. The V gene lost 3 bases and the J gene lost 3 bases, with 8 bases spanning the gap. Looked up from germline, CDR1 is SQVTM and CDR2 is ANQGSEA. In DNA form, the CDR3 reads TGCAGCGTTGACCCAGGGGACTATGGCTACACCTTC. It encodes CSVDPGDYGYTF. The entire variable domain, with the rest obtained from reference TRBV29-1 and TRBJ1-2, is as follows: SAVISQKPSRDICQRGTSLTIQCQVDSQVTMMFWYRQQPGQSLTLIATANQGSEATYESGFVIDKFPISRPNLTFSTLTVSNMSPEDSSIYLCSVDPGDYGYTFGSGTRLTVV.

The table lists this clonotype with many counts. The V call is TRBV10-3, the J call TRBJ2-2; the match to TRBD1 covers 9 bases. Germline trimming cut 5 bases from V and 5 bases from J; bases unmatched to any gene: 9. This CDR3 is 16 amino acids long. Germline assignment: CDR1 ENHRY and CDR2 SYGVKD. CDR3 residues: CAISPTGTGKTGELFF. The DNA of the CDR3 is TGTGCCATCAGTCCGACCGGGACAGGGAAAACCGGGGAGCTGTTTTTT.

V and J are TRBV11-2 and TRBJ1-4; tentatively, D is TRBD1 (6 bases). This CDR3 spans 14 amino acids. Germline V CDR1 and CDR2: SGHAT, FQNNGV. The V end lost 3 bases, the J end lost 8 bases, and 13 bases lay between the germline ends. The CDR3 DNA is TGTGCCAGCAGCTTCGGACAGTATAAAGAAAAACTGTTTTTT. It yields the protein CASSFGQYKEKLFF.

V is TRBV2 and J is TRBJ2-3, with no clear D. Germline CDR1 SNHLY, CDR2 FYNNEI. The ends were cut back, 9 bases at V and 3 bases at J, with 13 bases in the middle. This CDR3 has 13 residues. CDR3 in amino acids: CASSFSLTDTQYF. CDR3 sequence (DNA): TGTGCCAGTAGTTTTTCGTTGACAGATACGCAGTATTTT.

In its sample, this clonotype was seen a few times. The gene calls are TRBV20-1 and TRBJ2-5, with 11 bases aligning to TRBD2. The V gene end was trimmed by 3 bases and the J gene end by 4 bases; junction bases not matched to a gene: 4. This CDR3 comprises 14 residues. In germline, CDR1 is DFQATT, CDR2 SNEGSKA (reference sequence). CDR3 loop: CSARATSGRETQYF. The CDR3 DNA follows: TGCAGTGCTAGGGCTACTAGCGGGAGAGAGACCCAGTACTTC.

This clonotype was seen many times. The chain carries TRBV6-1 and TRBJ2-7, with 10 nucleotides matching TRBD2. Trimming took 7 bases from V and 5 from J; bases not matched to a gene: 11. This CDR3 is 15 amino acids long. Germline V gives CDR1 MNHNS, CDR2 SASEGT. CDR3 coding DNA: TGTGCCAGCACGAGACTAGCGGGCGAATCGCACGAGCAGTACTTC. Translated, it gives CASTRLAGESHEQYF.

Here the CDR3 reads CASSLVRTEAFF. DNA of the CDR3: TGTGCCAGCAGTTTAGTTCGGACTGAAGCTTTCTTT. The chain employs TRBV28 and TRBJ1-1, with D hard to call. Per germline, CDR1 MDHEN and CDR2 SYDVKM. Trimming left V 2 bases short and J 5 bases short, with 6 bases between. CDR3 length: 12 amino acids.

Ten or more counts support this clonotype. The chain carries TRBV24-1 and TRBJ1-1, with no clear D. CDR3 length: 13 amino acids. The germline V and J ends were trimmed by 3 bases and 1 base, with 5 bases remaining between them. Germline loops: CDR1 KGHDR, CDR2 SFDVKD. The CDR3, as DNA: TGTGCCACCAGTGATCCAGGGAACACTGAAGCTTTCTTT. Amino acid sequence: CATSDPGNTEAFF.